This T cell receptor beta chain was recorded in a study of control samples from healthy donors and cancer patients. Clones were sequenced by immunoSEQ multiplex PCR, and TCRdb holds only the in-frame ones, with some missing. The profile shows roughly 83,000 clones, approximately 82% of them singletons. Per germline, CDR1 MGHRA and CDR2 YSYEKL. The CDR3 totals 15 residues. V lost 6 bases and J 5 bases, leaving 14 bases between the germline ends. The V gene is TRBV4-1, the J gene TRBJ1-6; D perhaps matches TRBD1 (5 bases). Sequenced material: blood. The TCR originated in an older woman in good health. The CDR3: CASRTSGIDNSPLHF. CDR3 in DNA: TGCGCCAGCAGGACATCAGGGATAGATAATTCACCCCTCCACTTT.